A single TCR beta chain is shown here with its context. V dropped 6 bases and J dropped 0 bases, with 7 bases sitting between them. Germline loops: CDR1 WNHNN, CDR2 SYGVQD (reference sequence). The CDR3 sequence is 13 residues long. This sample was included in a study of blood T cell repertoires in COVID-19. Overall study context: Samples representing acute and convalescent COVID-19 were sourced from the United States, Italy and Spain. Sources were T cells, B-cell-depleted T cells, or PBMCs; the material itself was cDNA or gDNA.

Recruitment covered about two dozen US areas and drew participants whose ages spanned roughly 18 to 90 years. Per the original methods: Using reference gene primer amplification, nucleated cell counts were estimated. Sequencing used immunoSEQ multiplex PCR; TCRdb keeps in-frame clones, though not all of them. V and J calls and clone size come straight from that table; D and trimming were deduced from the DNA. The table records more than 300,000 clones, about 87% of them present only once. Material for sequencing was PBMCs or T cells enriched from blood (not recorded which). The chain uses TRBV10-1 and TRBJ2-3; D perhaps matches TRBD2 (5 bases). This clonotype was obtained from a man aged 40-50 years in a cohort exposed to, infected with or recovered from COVID-19 (not recorded which). The CDR3 nucleotides are TGCGCCAGCAGACGGGATAGCACAGATACGCAGTATTTT. It is translated as CASRRDSTDTQYF.